This TCR beta chain is from a study of shared clonotypes between healthy human individuals. The overall study: Three plates were used per donor for CD4 naive, three for CD4 memory, two for CD8 naive and one for CD8 memory.

Produced via immunoSEQ multiplex PCR; TCRdb's table is partial and in-frame only. The sample records 2 million to 2.5 million clones, under 97% being singletons. CDR1 and CDR2 (germline): SGHNT, YYREEE (reference sequence). Trimming took 2 bases from V and 1 from J; bases not matched to a gene: 0. The CDR3 totals 14 residues. This clone has just one count. The antigen is not known. Other DNA sequences in this sample translate to the same CDR3. The study drew its donors from healthy HIV-negative adults without recent acute infections or vaccinations. Study-wide results and caveats: Sample collection involved blood only; tissue repertoires are likely different.

Material for sequencing was naive CD4+ T cells sorted from blood. Specified subset: CD45RA+ positively selected. The rearrangement joins TRBV5-4 to TRBJ2-3; 8 bases are a match to TRBD2. The sequence came from a young man in good health. The CDR3 reads CASSLAGGTDTQYF. CDR3 DNA sequence: TGTGCCAGCAGCTTAGCGGGGGGCACAGATACGCAGTATTTT.